This T cell receptor (beta chain) stems from a study of vaccination effects on CD4 cells after COVID-19. CDR1 is MRHNA and CDR2 is SNTAGT in the germline V gene. The CDR3 runs 16 residues. Trimming cost V 4 bases and J 2 bases; bases outside gene matches: 5. Produced via immunoSEQ multiplex PCR; TCRdb's table is partial and in-frame only. The sample consists of approximately 83,000 clones, more than 60% of them appearing once. As for this clone: Its matching antigen is unknown.

Under the ViraFEST assay, PBMC were stimulated with viral peptide pools so that antigen-specific CD4+ T cells expanded. Sequencing was performed afterwards. Cultured cells yielded isolated CD4+ T cells after 10 to 11 days. It was two doses of either the BNT162b2 or mRNA-1273 vaccine that participants received. Nucleocapsid antibodies were negative in the vaccine recipients, who had never had SARS-CoV-2 infection. Supplemented with approximately 10 IU/ml IL-2 and roughly 9.2 ug/ml peptides, fewer than 2.5 million PBMC per well were kept in culture. The source is a human donor who received a COVID-19 vaccine. Source: CD4+ T cells from PBMCs cultured with HCoV-OC43 spike peptides, taken after COVID-19 vaccination. Specified subset: HCoV-OC43 spike overlapping peptide pool stimulation. This chain joins TRBV6-4 and TRBJ2-2, with 9 bases matching TRBD1. This chain's CDR3 is CASSAQGQGNTGELFF. CDR3 nucleotides: TGTGCCAGCAGTGCTCAGGGACAGGGTAACACCGGGGAGCTGTTTTTT.